The 28 T cell receptor beta chains in this list originate from one sample, sequenced in a study of CD4 T cells in relation to SARS-CoV-2 and coronaviruses (dated by TCRdb to the early 2020s). Library generation was performed with the immunoSEQ multiplex PCR assay. This is the immuneACCESS table as TCRdb keeps it, with only in-frame sequences that have V and J called. A part of the clones is gone; compared with another copy, unresolved V genes explain less than half, and the rest is unexplained. In all, the sample holds roughly 26,000 clones, and 60% to 75% of those were seen once. The leading ten clones occupy 10% to 15% of the sample. CD4+ T cells from unexposed donors were collected before the COVID-19 pandemic (2011-2018). After about 10 days of culture, CD4+ T cells were isolated with the EasySep CD4+ T cell isolation kit. No antigen is known for these receptors. Sequenced input: CD4+ T cells from PBMCs, cultured in vitro. Every receptor here comes from a human donor in good health.

The chain couples TRBV4-1 to TRBJ2-3; 12 nucleotides align to TRBD2. Losses at the gene ends were 1 base for V and 2 bases for J; bases not matched to a gene: 7. CDR1 MGHRA and CDR2 YSYEKL come from the germline V gene. The CDR3 consists of 18 residues. CDR3 coding DNA: TGCGCCAGCAGCCAAGGCCCCGGACTAGCGGGGTACACAGATACGCAGTATTTT. It is translated as CASSQGPGLAGYTDTQYF.

The chain couples TRBV9 to TRBJ1-5; 8 nucleotides align to TRBD1. After removal of 4 bases from V and 6 bases from J, the junction contained 6 bases not matched to a gene. The CDR3 has 14 residues. Germline V gene sequence: CDR1 SGDLS, CDR2 YYNGEE. This chain's CDR3 is CASSPGQGGQPQHF. The CDR3 DNA reads TGTGCCAGCAGCCCAGGACAGGGAGGTCAGCCCCAGCATTTT.

This chain links TRBV27 with TRBJ1-1; D is unclear. This CDR3 contains 13 residues. Trimming cost V 6 bases and J 2 bases, with 10 bases left between them. The germline CDR1 and CDR2 sequences are MNHEY and SMNVEV (reference sequence). In nucleotides, the CDR3 is TGTGCCAGCAGAGACACCCTAAACACTGAAGCTTTCTTT. It codes for CASRDTLNTEAFF.

The chain combines TRBV30 with TRBJ1-2, with D unclear. The CDR3 consists of 13 residues. Trimming cost V 5 bases and J 5 bases, with 15 bases left between them. Germline loops: CDR1 GTSNPN, CDR2 SVGIG (reference sequence). In DNA form, the CDR3 reads TGTGCCTGGCACAACCGCCGGGGATATGGCTACACCTTC. Its protein product is CAWHNRRGYGYTF.

V is TRBV13 and J is TRBJ2-1, with 12 bases matching TRBD2. V shed 5 bases and J 6 bases; nucleotides not matched to a gene: 8. The CDR3 has 16 residues. Germline loops: CDR1 PRHDT, CDR2 FYEKMQ (reference sequence). As DNA, the CDR3 is TGTGCCAGCAGCGCAAGACTAGCGGGAGTCGTCAATGAGCAGTTCTTC. This translates into CASSARLAGVVNEQFF.

This chain uses TRBV5-6 with TRBJ2-5; TRBD1 matches at 10 bases. Germline loops: CDR1 SGHDT, CDR2 YYEEEE. The CDR3 totals 15 residues. V lost 3 bases, J lost 5 bases, and 7 bases stayed unmatched. As DNA, the CDR3 is TGTGCCAGCAGCTCGTTGACAGGGGGCGGCGAGACCCAGTACTTC. This translates into CASSSLTGGGETQYF.

CDR3 residues: CASSIGRDRISPLHF. The CDR3 DNA follows: TGTGCCAGTAGTATAGGACGGGACAGGATTTCACCCCTCCACTTT. The chain joins TRBV19 to TRBJ1-6, with 8 nucleotides matching TRBD1. The V segment lost 1 base and the J segment 9 bases; nucleotides outside the gene matches: 5. Germline CDR1 is LNHDA and CDR2 is SQIVND (reference sequence). This CDR3 is built from 15 residues.

V gene TRBV2 combines with J gene TRBJ2-6; unclear D gene. V was pared by 4 bases and J by 6 bases, with 13 bases between. This CDR3 is built from 15 residues. Germline CDR1 reads SNHLY; CDR2 reads FYNNEI. The CDR3, as DNA: TGTGCCAGCAGTGCTGGGATGCTTGAGGCCAACGTCCTGACTTTC. Encoded protein: CASSAGMLEANVLTF.

This clone was counted only a few times. The chain joins TRBV7-9 to TRBJ1-2, with D possibly being TRBD1 (5 bases). The CDR3 is 12 amino acids. Germline loops: CDR1 SEHNR, CDR2 FQNEAQ (reference sequence). The ends were cut back, 4 bases at V and 8 bases at J, with 11 bases in the middle. The CDR3: CASSSGLRGYTF. The CDR3 DNA is TGTGCCAGCAGCTCAGGGTTGCGGGGCTACACCTTC.

This CDR3 reads CASSPNKEVQETQYF. The CDR3 DNA reads as TGCGCCAGCAGCCCCAACAAGGAGGTGCAAGAGACCCAGTACTTC. The chain couples TRBV4-1 to TRBJ2-5; D is possibly TRBD2 (5 bases). Looked up from germline, CDR1 is MGHRA and CDR2 is YSYEKL. The CDR3 spans 15 residues. Trimming took 4 bases from V and 2 from J, leaving 14 bases between them.

In its sample, this clone was seen a few times. The chain joins TRBV5-4 to TRBJ1-3, with 10 nucleotides matching TRBD1. V dropped 1 base and J dropped 2; count of bases not matched to a gene: 9. Germline V gene lookup returns CDR1 SGHNT and CDR2 YYREEE (reference sequence). The CDR3 contains 18 residues. DNA of the CDR3: TGTGCCAGCAGCTTGAGTGGACGGACAGGGGGAACTGGAAACACCATATATTTT. It yields the protein CASSLSGRTGGTGNTIYF. Full variable domain (remainder filled in from reference TRBV5-4 and TRBJ1-3): ETGVTQSPTHLIKTRGQQVTLRCSSQSGHNTVSWYQQALGQGPQFIFQYYREEENGRGNFPPRFSGLQFPNYSSELNVNALELDDSALYLCASSLSGRTGGTGNTIYFGEGSWLTVV.

This chain uses TRBV5-1 with TRBJ2-7; the match to TRBD2 covers 12 bases. Germline V gene sequence: CDR1 SGHRS, CDR2 YFSETQ. There are 16 residues in the CDR3. The J segment lost 4 bases and the V segment lost 3 bases, leaving 8 bases of the junction unmatched. The CDR3 bases are TGCGCCAGCAGCTCTCGGCTAGCGGGGGGGTTGTACGAGCAGTACTTC. Amino acids: CASSSRLAGGLYEQYF.

The table lists this clone with a few counts. V gene TRBV4-2 combines with J gene TRBJ1-4, with a possible D match to TRBD1 (5 bases). Germline assignment: CDR1 LGHNA and CDR2 YNFKEQ. The CDR3 is made up of 14 amino acids. V shed 3 bases and J shed 8 bases, with 13 bases lying between them. CDR3 region: CASSHGQGREKLFF. Here the CDR3 DNA reads TGTGCCAGCAGCCACGGCCAGGGCCGCGAAAAACTGTTTTTT.

V is TRBV7-9 and J is TRBJ1-2; 9 nucleotides align to TRBD1. Germline V CDR1 and CDR2: SEHNR, FQNEAQ (reference sequence). V lost 6 bases, J lost 1 base, and 6 bases stayed unmatched. CDR3 length: 15 amino acids. CDR3 DNA: TGTGCCAGCAGGCCCGGGACAGGGAATAACTATGGCTACACCTTC. Encoded protein: CASRPGTGNNYGYTF.

The chain recombines TRBV6-5 with TRBJ1-2; 8 nucleotides align to TRBD1. This CDR3 contains 14 residues. Trimming cost V 6 bases and J 2 bases; bases outside gene matches: 5. Germline V gives CDR1 MNHEY, CDR2 SVGAGI. Here the CDR3 DNA reads TGTGCCAGCAGGATTCAGGGGGCGAACTATGGCTACACCTTC. Protein: CASRIQGANYGYTF.

On this clone: Germline and junction disagree at one end, which may indicate a read error. The genes are TRBV5-1 and TRBJ2-4, with TRBD2 as a possible D gene (7 bases). Germline V lookup: CDR1 SGHRS, CDR2 YFSETQ. The CDR3 extends over 14 amino acids. The CDR3 DNA reads as TGCGCCAACAGCTTTGCGGGGGCTGAAGGCATTCAGTACTTC. Its protein product is CANSFAGAEGIQYF.

This clone was observed a handful of times. This chain uses TRBV3-1 (or the pseudogene TRBV3-2) with TRBJ1-1; 9 nucleotides line up with TRBD1. Germline V gene lookup returns CDR1 LGHDT and CDR2 YNNKEL (reference sequence). CDR3 length equals 16 residues. V trimming: 4 bases; J trimming: 4 bases; junction bases outside the gene matches: 10. The CDR3 is CASSLLIGTGTTEAFF. The CDR3 nucleotides are TGTGCCAGCAGCCTCCTGATTGGGACAGGGACCACTGAAGCTTTCTTT.

The chain has TRBV5-1 and TRBJ2-1, with TRBD1 matching over 7 bases. Per the germline V gene, CDR1 is SGHRS and CDR2 is YFSETQ. This CDR3 has 14 residues. V lost 5 bases and J lost 8; bases outside the gene matches: 10. DNA of the CDR3: TGCGCCAGCAGACAGGGGTCTACGAACGATGAGCAGTTCTTC. Translated, it gives CASRQGSTNDEQFF.

The J gene is TRBJ2-7, the V gene TRBV5-1; no firm D call. Per the germline V gene, CDR1 is SGHRS and CDR2 is YFSETQ. Trimming left V 2 bases short and J 1 base short, with 7 bases between. CDR3 length: 13 residues. CDR3 bases: TGCGCCAGCAGCTTACGGTCGTCCTACGAGCAGTACTTC. It specifies CASSLRSSYEQYF.

Turning to this clone: At one end the junction does not follow the germline gene, possibly because of a read error. The J gene is TRBJ2-7, the V gene TRBV7-7, with 8 bases that match TRBD2. CDR1 is SSHAT and CDR2 is FNYEAQ in the germline V gene (reference sequence). The CDR3 loop spans 13 amino acids. CDR3 amino acids: CASSLRGGTEQYF. As DNA, the CDR3 is TGTGCTAGCAGCCTACGGGGGGGAACCGAGCAGTACTTC.

This clone was recorded only once. This chain joins TRBV14 and TRBJ1-1, with 9 bases identical to TRBD1. After removal of 3 bases from V and 10 bases from J, the junction contained 3 bases not matched to a gene. Looked up from germline, CDR1 is SGHDN and CDR2 is FVKESK. The CDR3 length is 12 residues. DNA of the CDR3: TGTGCCAGCAGCCAGAACAGGGGGCGAGCTTTCTTT. Encoded protein: CASSQNRGRAFF.

J is TRBJ1-2 and V is TRBV19; possible D gene TRBD1, 5 bases. The CDR3 totals 16 residues. The V gene's germline CDR1 is LNHDA and CDR2 SQIVND (reference sequence). The germline V and J ends were trimmed by 1 base and 2 bases, with 14 bases remaining between them. The CDR3 nucleotides are TGTGCCAGTAGTATAGGGCCGGGGCAGGGCAACTATGGCTACACCTTC. This sequence encodes CASSIGPGQGNYGYTF.

Only a few counts were recorded for this clone. The chain employs TRBV19 and TRBJ2-3, with TRBD1 identical over 8 bases. This CDR3 is built from 13 residues. V was clipped by 5 bases and J by 6 bases; unmatched bases: 4. Germline V gene sequence: CDR1 LNHDA, CDR2 SQIVND (reference sequence). The CDR3 nucleotides read TGTGCCAGTAGTCCTCAGGGGGCTGATACGCAGTATTTT. Protein: CASSPQGADTQYF.

The V and J genes are TRBV4-1 and TRBJ1-6; no clear D. The CDR3 is 16 residues long. Trimming pared 0 bases from V and 4 bases from J, leaving 10 bases between. Per the germline V gene, CDR1 is MGHRA and CDR2 is YSYEKL. The CDR3 is CASSQEGGRYNSPLHF. CDR3 nucleotide sequence: TGCGCCAGCAGCCAAGAAGGCGGCAGATATAATTCACCCCTCCACTTT.

V and J are TRBV9 and TRBJ2-1, with 15 bases identical to TRBD2. The CDR3 spans 20 residues. Unmatched junction bases numbered 13, after V lost 0 bases and J lost 6 bases. Germline V gives CDR1 SGDLS, CDR2 YYNGEE. The CDR3 loop is CASSVDGERWGLAGGNEQFF. CDR3 nucleotide sequence: TGTGCCAGCAGCGTAGACGGGGAACGGTGGGGACTAGCGGGAGGCAATGAGCAGTTCTTC.

In its sample, this clone was seen a few times. V usage is TRBV7-8 and J usage is TRBJ1-5; TRBD1 matches at 7 bases. The germline V gene has CDR1 SGHVS and CDR2 FQNEAQ. The CDR3 is 14 amino acids. The trim removed 6 bases at V and 6 bases at J, leaving 8 bases unmatched. CDR3 region: CASRAGGESQPQHF. CDR3 DNA: TGTGCCAGCAGAGCAGGGGGTGAGAGTCAGCCCCAGCATTTT. The whole variable domain, filled in from reference TRBV7-8 and TRBJ1-5, reads GAGVSQSPRYKVAKRGQDVALRCDPISGHVSLFWYQQALGQGPEFLTYFQNEAQLDKSGLPSDRFFAERPEGSVSTLKIQRTQQEDSAVYLCASRAGGESQPQHFGDGTRLSIL.

The table lists this clone with a count of one. The V call is TRBV11-2, the J call TRBJ2-7; tentative D call: TRBD2 (5 bases). The CDR3 loop spans 14 amino acids. Germline CDR1 reads SGHAT; CDR2 reads FQNNGV. Trimming left V 0 bases short and J 4 bases short, with 10 bases between. CDR3 nucleotides: TGTGCCAGCAGCTTAGACACGGGGTGGTACGAGCAGTACTTC. Translated, it gives CASSLDTGWYEQYF.

The rearrangement joins TRBV7-2 to TRBJ2-5; TRBD1 is a possible D gene (9 bases). Germline assignment: CDR1 SGHTA and CDR2 FQGNSA. V was trimmed by 5 bases and J by 5 bases, leaving 30 bases between them. This CDR3 contains 19 residues. The CDR3 DNA reads TGTGCCAGCAGCCCTCAGGACAGGGGACTAGTCGGGAGGCGGGAGACCCAGTACTTC. This translates into CASSPQDRGLVGRRETQYF.